A selection of T cell receptor beta chains follows, all from one sample in a study of OX40 agonist ivuxolimab in advanced cancers. Clones were sequenced by immunoSEQ multiplex PCR, and TCRdb holds only the in-frame ones, with some missing. This sample has some 90,000 clones, with around 87% found just once. The sequencing here drew on CD4+ or CD8+ T cells sorted from blood, taken in a trial of the OX40 agonist ivuxolimab. These receptors were taken from an adult with an advanced solid tumor such as melanoma, head and neck, liver or kidney cancer. Each CDR3 is given with its conserved first and last residue. The D gene is left open where the match is weak. Some rows have no size entry. The others give once, few or many, or a class for an expanded clone.

CDR3aa	CDR3nt	abundance	v_gene	d_gene	j_gene
CASIPGQNNEQFF	TGTGCCAGCATACCGGGGCAGAACAATGAGCAGTTCTTC	.	TRBV7-2	.	TRBJ2-1
CASGNEKLFF	TGTGCCAGTGGTAATGAAAAACTGTTTTTT	.	TRBV19	.	TRBJ1-4
CASSGWSTEAFF	TGTGCCAGCAGTGGGTGGAGCACTGAAGCTTTCTTT	.	TRBV6-5	.	TRBJ1-1
CASSLGLTSYNEQFF	TGTGCCAGCAGCTTGGGACTAACGTCCTACAATGAGCAGTTCTTC	once	TRBV7-9	TRBD2	TRBJ2-1
CASSEAQNWRNEKLFF	TGTGCCAGCAGTGAAGCGCAAAACTGGAGGAATGAAAAACTGTTTTTT	.	TRBV6-1	.	TRBJ1-4
CASTLGAGANYGYTF	TGTGCCAGCACCCTAGGGGCAGGGGCTAACTATGGCTACACCTTC	.	TRBV28	.	TRBJ1-2
CAWSSDRTHQPQHF	TGTGCCTGGAGTTCCGACAGGACTCATCAGCCCCAGCATTTT	.	TRBV30	.	TRBJ1-5
CASSFGGAAGELFF	TGCGCCAGCAGCTTTGGAGGGGCGGCCGGGGAGCTGTTTTTT	.	TRBV5-1	.	TRBJ2-2
CASSHPAGYGYTF	TGTGCCAGCAGCCACCCCGCAGGGTATGGCTACACCTTC	.	TRBV7-9	.	TRBJ1-2
CAWIVGGTEAFF	TGTGCCTGGATTGTGGGGGGCACTGAAGCTTTCTTT	.	TRBV30	.	TRBJ1-1
CAISWTGEKLFF	TGTGCCATCAGCTGGACAGGGGAAAAACTGTTTTTT	.	TRBV10-3	TRBD1	TRBJ1-4
CASSFWGRGIGTDTQYF	TGTGCCAGCAGCTTTTGGGGCAGGGGGATCGGCACAGATACGCAGTATTTT	.	TRBV5-6	TRBD1	TRBJ2-3
CASSFGRTEAFF	TGTGCCAGCAGTTTCGGGCGGACTGAAGCTTTCTTT	.	TRBV28	.	TRBJ1-1
CASSVVGQVDNYGYTF	TGTGCCAGCAGCGTAGTGGGACAGGTTGATAACTATGGCTACACCTTC	.	TRBV9	TRBD1	TRBJ1-2
CASSIAQANTEAFF	TGTGCCAGTAGTATAGCACAGGCGAACACTGAAGCTTTCTTT	.	TRBV19	.	TRBJ1-1
CASSEDPRQVARDTQYF	TGTGCCAGCAGCGAAGATCCGAGACAGGTTGCTCGAGATACGCAGTATTTT	.	TRBV5-6	.	TRBJ2-3
CASSLRGYQETQYF	TGTGCCAGCAGCTTGAGAGGGTACCAAGAGACCCAGTACTTC	.	TRBV11-2	.	TRBJ2-5